Presented here are 15 T cell receptor beta chains from one specimen sequenced in a study of beta chain features in type 1 diabetes. The isolated RNA, all of it, was reverse transcribed, so expressed TCRB transcripts were what got sequenced. Generated by immunoSEQ multiplex PCR, the TCRdb table keeps only in-frame clones and is missing some. The profile covers approximately 120,000 clones, with almost 40% appearing a single time and approximately 0.065% taken by the ten largest. The sequencing input was stem cell memory CD4+ T cells from blood. The receptors were sampled from a woman younger than 35 in good health.

This clone was detected a few times. V usage is TRBV7-2 and J usage is TRBJ2-5; D ambiguous. Trimming left V 7 bases short and J 0 bases short, with 12 bases between. The CDR3 sequence is 14 residues long. Germline CDR1 reads SGHTA; CDR2 reads FQGNSA. Written as DNA, the CDR3 is TGTGCCAGCACTTCCTTCAGGTACCAAGAGACCCAGTACTTC. Protein product: CASTSFRYQETQYF.

In its sample, this clone was seen a few times. The genes are TRBV7-2 and TRBJ2-2; possibly TRBD2 for D (5 bases). Trimming cost V 5 bases and J 2 bases, with 12 bases left between them. Germline loops: CDR1 SGHTA, CDR2 FQGNSA. CDR3 length equals 15 residues. The CDR3 region is CASSPTGLNTGELFF. In nucleotides, the CDR3 is TGTGCCAGCAGCCCAACCGGACTCAACACCGGGGAGCTGTTTTTT.

The chain combines TRBV28 with TRBJ2-1; 7 nucleotides match TRBD2. V was pared by 8 bases and J by 7 bases, with 8 bases of the junction left unmatched. Germline assignment: CDR1 MDHEN and CDR2 SYDVKM. This CDR3 contains 13 residues. CDR3 sequence: CASGRARLNEQFF. DNA for the CDR3: TGTGCCAGCGGGAGGGCCCGGTTGAATGAGCAGTTCTTC.

CDR3 DNA sequence: TGTGCCAGCAAACACGGTTCGCGGGAGGGGGGCGAGCAGTACTTC. This sequence encodes CASKHGSREGGEQYF. The V gene is TRBV6-1, the J gene TRBJ2-7; 9 bases are a match to TRBD2. CDR1 MNHNS and CDR2 SASEGT come from the germline V gene. The CDR3 length is 15 residues. V shed 7 bases, J shed 6 bases, and the junction held 13 bases outside the gene matches.

This chain connects TRBV5-8 to TRBJ1-5, with 9 bases matching TRBD1. Germline assignment: CDR1 SGHTS and CDR2 YDEGEE. CDR3 length: 16 amino acids. With 4 bases clipped from V and 1 base from J, the junction kept 6 bases outside the gene matches. The CDR3 loop is CASSLDRGASNQPQHF. In nucleotides, the CDR3 is TGTGCCAGCAGCCTAGACAGGGGGGCGAGCAATCAGCCCCAGCATTTT.

This chain links TRBV23-1 with TRBJ1-1, with D perhaps TRBD1 (5 bases). TRBV23-1 is an ORF for which the function is uncertain. CDR3 length equals 14 residues. V dropped 0 bases and J dropped 7 bases, with 12 bases sitting between them. CDR3 sequence reads: CASSQSGGGVEAFF. In DNA, the CDR3 is TGCGCCAGCAGTCAATCCGGGGGGGGAGTTGAAGCTTTCTTT.

The chain recombines TRBV6-1 with TRBJ1-2, with D possibly TRBD1 on 6 matching bases. CDR3 length equals 13 residues. V was trimmed by 6 bases and J by 0 bases, leaving 8 bases between them. Germline CDR1 reads MNHNS; CDR2 reads SASEGT. The CDR3 region has the DNA TGTGCCAGCAGGGACAGTTCTAACTATGGCTACACCTTC. Its protein product is CASRDSSNYGYTF.

This chain joins TRBV7-9 and TRBJ1-2, with D perhaps TRBD1 (5 bases). The CDR3 runs to 17 residues. The V gene lost 5 bases and the J gene lost 6 bases, with 25 bases spanning the gap. The V gene's germline CDR1 is SEHNR and CDR2 FQNEAQ (reference sequence). The CDR3 sequence: CASSLSSGYWGSDGYTF. In DNA, the CDR3 is TGTGCCAGCAGCCTCTCTTCGGGTTACTGGGGCTCTGATGGCTACACCTTC.

This clone has just a few counts. The chain recombines TRBV5-1 with TRBJ2-1; 9 nucleotides line up with TRBD1. This CDR3 is built from 15 residues. J gave up 8 bases and V 2 bases, and 8 bases lay outside the gene matches. Per the germline V gene, CDR1 is SGHRS and CDR2 is YFSETQ. The CDR3 nucleotides read TGCGCCAGCAGCTTTACCGGGACAGGGATCTATGAGCAGTTCTTC. It encodes CASSFTGTGIYEQFF.

The genes are TRBV6-5 and TRBJ2-1; D is unresolved. The CDR3 covers 11 residues. Germline CDR1 and CDR2: MNHEY and SVGAGI. V shed 5 bases and J shed 10 bases, with 9 bases lying between them. The DNA for the CDR3 is TGTGCCAGCAGTACCCCAACAGAGCAGTTCTTC. It encodes CASSTPTEQFF.

This clone was counted between two and nine times. This CDR3 is CASSRRTSGSYNEQFF. As DNA, the CDR3 is TGTGCCAGCTCACGTCGGACTAGCGGTTCCTACAATGAGCAGTTCTTC. The chain carries TRBV18 and TRBJ2-1; 10 bases are a match to TRBD2. There are 16 residues in the CDR3. Germline trimming cut 4 bases from V and 1 base from J; bases unmatched to any gene: 4. Germline CDR1 and CDR2: KGHSH and LQKENI.

This rearrangement joins TRBV2 to TRBJ2-2, with a possible D match to TRBD1 (6 bases). Germline CDR1 is SNHLY and CDR2 is FYNNEI. Trimming took off 6 bases at V and 7 bases at J, with 9 bases between the two ends. This CDR3 spans 12 amino acids. CDR3 sequence (DNA): TGTGCCAGCAGACAGGGAGACGGGGAGCTGTTTTTT. It translates to CASRQGDGELFF.

This chain joins TRBV19 and TRBJ1-5; the match to TRBD1 covers 12 bases. V lost 9 bases and J lost 6; bases outside the gene matches: 3. Germline CDR1 reads LNHDA; CDR2 reads SQIVND (reference sequence). CDR3 size: 13 residues. The CDR3 reads CASRDRGPQPQHF. The CDR3 bases are TGTGCCAGCCGGGACAGGGGGCCTCAGCCCCAGCATTTT.

The chain uses TRBV13 and TRBJ2-7, with TRBD2 as a possible D gene (6 bases). There are 15 residues in the CDR3. Germline V gene data show CDR1 as PRHDT and CDR2 as FYEKMQ (reference sequence). With 4 bases removed from V and 0 bases from J, the gap between germline ends came to 13 bases. The chain's CDR3 is CASSSRAGFSYEQYF. The CDR3 nucleotides read TGTGCCAGCAGCTCACGAGCGGGTTTCTCCTACGAGCAGTACTTC.

This clone was detected only a few times. The DNA for the CDR3 is TGTGCCAGCAGAGAGACAGGGGGCCCTGGCTACACCTTC. Protein: CASRETGGPGYTF. V usage is TRBV6-5 and J usage is TRBJ1-2; 10 bases agree with TRBD1. The CDR3 totals 13 residues. V shed 6 bases, J shed 7 bases, and the junction held 5 bases outside the gene matches. CDR1 and CDR2 from the germline V gene are MNHEY and SVGAGI.